Below, 20 T cell receptor beta chains from the same sample are listed, as sequenced in a study of blood T cell repertoires in COVID-19. The table came from immunoSEQ multiplex PCR; TCRdb's copy has only in-frame clones and leaves some out. The sample has roughly 70,000 clones, around nine tenths seen once. The material sequenced was peripheral blood. All receptors come from a man between 70 and 80 years old with acute or convalescent COVID-19.

The V call is TRBV27, the J call TRBJ2-5, with D perhaps TRBD1 (6 bases). The ends were cut back, 3 bases at V and 9 bases at J, with 14 bases in the middle. The CDR3 consists of 13 residues. The germline V gene has CDR1 MNHEY and CDR2 SMNVEV (reference sequence). CDR3 DNA: TGTGCCAGCAGTTTGGGCAGGGGAAGGGCCCAGTACTTC. As protein: CASSLGRGRAQYF.

This rearrangement joins TRBV10-3 to TRBJ2-1; D unresolved. V was trimmed by 3 bases and J by 6 bases, leaving 9 bases between them. The CDR3 is 13 amino acids. CDR1 and CDR2 from the germline V gene are ENHRY and SYGVKD. The CDR3 loop reads CAISDPRFNEQFF. The CDR3 region has the DNA TGTGCCATCAGTGATCCCAGGTTCAATGAGCAGTTCTTC.

V and J are TRBV6-5 and TRBJ1-2, with 7 positions matching TRBD1. Germline V lookup: CDR1 MNHEY, CDR2 SVGAGI. This CDR3 contains 13 residues. V was pared by 5 bases and J by 6 bases, with 6 bases of the junction left unmatched. The DNA of the CDR3 is TGTGCCAGCAGTACGACAGGACAGGATGGCTACACCTTC. Encoded protein: CASSTTGQDGYTF.

The chain carries TRBV6-5 and TRBJ1-2; 8 bases map to TRBD1. Germline V gives CDR1 MNHEY, CDR2 SVGAGI. After removal of 7 bases from V and 2 bases from J, the junction contained 3 bases not matched to a gene. There are 13 residues in the CDR3. As DNA, the CDR3 is TGTGCCAGCAACAGGGGGGCCAACTATGGCTACACCTTC. Residues: CASNRGANYGYTF.

The rearrangement uses TRBV18 and TRBJ1-2; D is unclear. The CDR3 runs 15 residues. Germline V CDR1 and CDR2: KGHSH, LQKENI. V lost 3 bases and J 4 bases, leaving 15 bases between the germline ends. The CDR3 nucleotides read TGTGCCAGCTCACCCCGCCGACAAAAGTCCTATGGCTACACCTTC. This encodes CASSPRRQKSYGYTF.

The V and J genes are TRBV11-2 and TRBJ2-7; TRBD2 matches 9 bases. CDR1 and CDR2 (germline): SGHAT, FQNNGV. The CDR3 has 16 amino acids. Trimming took 1 base from V and 7 from J; bases not matched to a gene: 11. CDR3 DNA sequence: TGTGCCAGCAGCTTAGTTCAGGGCGGGGGGGCCCGTGAGCAGTACTTC. Its protein is CASSLVQGGGAREQYF.

This clone was counted a single time. The chain employs TRBV3-1 (or the pseudogene TRBV3-2) and TRBJ2-7; D perhaps matches TRBD1 (6 bases). Trimming pared 4 bases from V and 2 bases from J, leaving 15 bases between. Per the germline V gene, CDR1 is LGHDT and CDR2 is YNNKEL (reference sequence). The CDR3 consists of 15 residues. The CDR3 here is CASSLGQGVTYEQYF. DNA for the CDR3: TGTGCCAGCAGCCTGGGACAAGGGGTAACCTACGAGCAGTACTTC.

This chain links TRBV19 with TRBJ2-1, with D perhaps matching TRBD1 (5 bases). The V end was cut by 5 bases, the J end by 8 bases, with 10 bases between. CDR1 and CDR2 from the germline V gene are LNHDA and SQIVND (reference sequence). This CDR3 has 12 residues. The CDR3: CASSVQGYEQFF. The DNA for the CDR3 is TGTGCCAGTAGTGTCCAGGGTTATGAGCAGTTCTTC.

The chain is built from TRBV20-1 and TRBJ2-1, with D possibly being TRBD1 (5 bases). V was clipped by 6 bases and J by 9 bases, with 12 bases between them. This CDR3 is 11 amino acids long. Germline assignment: CDR1 DFQATT and CDR2 SNEGSKA (reference sequence). CDR3 nucleotide sequence: TGCAGTGCAGTCTCCAGGGTTGAGCAGTTCTTC. Protein: CSAVSRVEQFF.

This chain connects TRBV28 to TRBJ2-3; D possibly corresponds to TRBD2 (7 bases). Germline-derived CDR1 and CDR2 are MDHEN and SYDVKM. V was clipped by 3 bases and J by 1 base, with 11 bases between them. The CDR3 loop spans 15 amino acids. CDR3 residues: CASSLGGAGTDTQYF. The CDR3 DNA follows: TGTGCCAGCAGTTTGGGGGGGGCCGGCACAGATACGCAGTATTTT.

The sample holds one count of this clone. This chain links TRBV5-8 with TRBJ1-3; D uncertain. V lost 4 bases and J 9 bases, leaving 11 bases between the germline ends. CDR1 SGHTS and CDR2 YDEGEE come from the germline V gene. The CDR3 has 12 amino acids. This CDR3 reads CASSLQRGTIYF. CDR3 coding DNA: TGTGCCAGCAGCCTCCAGAGAGGCACCATATATTTT. Drawing the rest from reference TRBV5-8 and TRBJ1-3, the complete variable domain is EAGVTQSPTHLIKTRGQQATLRCSPISGHTSVYWYQQALGLGLQFLLWYDEGEERNRGNFPPRFSGRQFPNYSSELNVNALELEDSALYLCASSLQRGTIYFGEGSWLTVV.

The V call is TRBV5-1, the J call TRBJ2-7; 12 bases map to TRBD2. CDR1 and CDR2 (germline): SGHRS, YFSETQ. V lost 1 base to trimming and J lost 7 bases; unmatched junction nucleotides: 9. CDR3 length equals 16 residues. CDR3 in DNA: TGCGCCAGCAGCTTGTCGGCTAGCGGGGGGGCCAGGGAGCAGTACTTC. Encoded protein: CASSLSASGGAREQYF.

V is TRBV4-3 and J is TRBJ1-6; 9 bases are shared with TRBD1. Germline loops: CDR1 LGHNA, CDR2 YSLEER. V lost 4 bases, J lost 8 bases, and 6 bases stayed unmatched. The CDR3 contains 15 residues. The CDR3 DNA reads as TGCGCCAGCAGCCTGGGGACAGGGAGTTATTCACCCCTCCACTTT. Protein: CASSLGTGSYSPLHF.

The genes are TRBV6-1 and TRBJ1-5; possibly TRBD1 for D (6 bases). The CDR3 runs 16 residues. Per the germline V gene, CDR1 is MNHNS and CDR2 is SASEGT. V was shortened by 4 bases and J by 2 bases, with 15 bases between the two germline ends. The CDR3: CASSGHYRAGNQPQHF. The CDR3 DNA sequence: TGTGCCAGCAGTGGGCACTACAGGGCGGGCAATCAGCCCCAGCATTTT.

The chain employs TRBV28 and TRBJ1-2; no reliable D call. The germline V gene encodes CDR1 MDHEN and CDR2 SYDVKM. The length of the CDR3 is 13 residues. The V gene lost 6 bases and the J gene lost 6 bases, with 14 bases spanning the gap. The CDR3 DNA sequence: TGTGCCAGCAGAAGAGGGATTGAGAATGGCTACACCTTC. As protein: CASRRGIENGYTF.

Details on this clone: One end of the junction does not line up with germline, which may come from a read error. The chain is built from TRBV3-1 (or the pseudogene TRBV3-2) and TRBJ2-2; 8 nucleotides line up with TRBD2. Germline values: CDR1 LGHDT, CDR2 YNNKEL (reference sequence). There are 14 residues in the CDR3. CDR3 nucleotide sequence: TGTGCCAGCAGTCAAGCGGGGGTGGCCGGGGAGCTGTTTTTT. Its protein product is CASSQAGVAGELFF.

The genes are TRBV5-5 and TRBJ1-4; 9 bases map to TRBD1. With 2 bases clipped from V and 0 bases from J, the junction kept 11 bases outside the gene matches. This CDR3 region has 19 residues. CDR1 SGHKS and CDR2 YYEKEE come from the germline V gene (reference sequence). The CDR3 protein is CASSLLGTGSLSTNEKLFF. CDR3 DNA: TGTGCCAGCAGCTTACTCGGGACAGGGTCACTATCAACTAATGAAAAACTGTTTTTT.

On this clone: Other DNA sequences in the same sample also yield this CDR3. J is TRBJ2-7 and V is TRBV4-2; 11 bases line up with TRBD2. Germline values: CDR1 LGHNA, CDR2 YNFKEQ. The trim removed 1 base at V and 2 bases at J, leaving 4 bases unmatched. The CDR3 runs 16 residues. The DNA of the CDR3 is TGTGCCAGCAGCCAAGCCGGGACTAGCGGTCCCTACGAGCAGTACTTC. Translation gives CASSQAGTSGPYEQYF.

The gene calls are TRBV11-2 and TRBJ2-3; TRBD2 matches at 8 bases. V shed 1 base and J 0 bases; nucleotides not matched to a gene: 6. Germline assignment: CDR1 SGHAT and CDR2 FQNNGV. The CDR3 sequence is 17 residues long. Here the CDR3 DNA reads TGTGCCAGCAGCTTAGGGGTCCGGGGGGGAAGCACAGATACGCAGTATTTT. Encoded protein: CASSLGVRGGSTDTQYF.

The genes are TRBV27 and TRBJ1-4; possibly TRBD1 for D (5 bases). The germline V gene encodes CDR1 MNHEY and CDR2 SMNVEV (reference sequence). Trimming shortened V by 3 bases and J by 5 bases, and 10 bases separated the two germline ends. CDR3 length: 14 amino acids. The CDR3 is CASSFRAPNEKLFF. The CDR3 DNA is TGTGCCAGCAGTTTCAGGGCTCCGAATGAAAAACTGTTTTTT.